Described below is a single T cell receptor (beta chain) sequence and its context. Its cognate antigen is unknown. The data originate from a study of Ad26.COV2.S vaccination and SARS-CoV-2 variants. Findings and limits, study-wide: Vaccine recipients showed a spike-specific TCR breadth that was higher than in placebo recipients.

Treatment indicated: some 20 received Ad26.COV2.S at low or high dose, single or two shots; several received placebo; per-sample allocation not given. On day 63 after the first injection, vaccine and placebo recipients gave samples. This adult donor, from Boston, was 18-55 years old. This table comes from immunoSEQ multiplex PCR, and its TCRdb copy is limited to in-frame clones, with some not included. Here the sample spans 400,000 to 450,000 clones, 90% being singletons. The specimen was peripheral blood, collected in a trial of Ad26.COV2.S vaccine versus placebo. This TCR was sampled from a person between 18 and 65 years old who received the Ad26.COV2.S COVID-19 vaccine or a placebo.

The CDR3 reads CASSQMGFTEAFF. The DNA of the CDR3 is TGTGCCAGCAGCCAAATGGGGTTCACTGAAGCTTTCTTT. V is TRBV14 and J is TRBJ1-1; no definite D call. Germline V CDR1 and CDR2: SGHDN, FVKESK. This CDR3 is 13 amino acids long. V lost 2 bases to trimming and J lost 4 bases, with 8 bases between them.